In this sample, the clone carrying this T cell receptor (beta chain) turned up a few times. This sample stems from a study of metastatic and nonmetastatic thyroid tumors. For the study at large: Blood and tumor or nodule tissue repertoires from malignant and benign thyroid patients were compared.

TCRdb re-analyzed the PCR reads through MiXCR. The table lists roughly 15,000 clones, approximately 23% of them singletons, with less than 9% in the top ten. Thyroid surgery was performed in patients who had received no treatment beforehand. This receptor was taken from a female donor with papillary thyroid cancer or a benign thyroid nodule (not recorded which). Some clones in this sample may be carry-over from other donors' samples. Sequenced sample: adjacent normal tissue.

In nucleotides, the CDR3 is TGTGCCAGCAGCTTCGGGGGGTCATCCTACGAGCAGTACTTC. Protein sequence: CASSFGGSSYEQYF. This chain joins TRBV14 and TRBJ2-7, with 7 bases aligning to TRBD2. CDR3 length equals 14 residues. Losses at the gene ends were 5 bases for V and 1 base for J; bases not matched to a gene: 5. Per germline, CDR1 SGHDN and CDR2 FVKESK.